The 2 T cell receptor beta chains below all came from one sample that was sequenced in a study of T cell responses to AZD1222 COVID-19 vaccine. The data were produced by immunoSEQ multiplex PCR, yet TCRdb's version contains in-frame clones alone and is incomplete. The sample holds 110,000 or so clones, more than 80% seen once. Sequencing was performed on peripheral blood, taken on day 0 of AZD1222 vaccination. All receptors come from an adult in good health.

V gene TRBV30 combines with J gene TRBJ1-4; TRBD1 matches at 7 bases. The V gene end was trimmed by 2 bases and the J gene end by 5 bases; junction bases not matched to a gene: 8. Per germline, CDR1 GTSNPN and CDR2 SVGIG (reference sequence). CDR3 length equals 15 residues. CDR3 sequence reads: CAWSPGTARNEKLFF. The DNA for the CDR3 is TGTGCCTGGAGTCCCGGGACAGCAAGAAATGAAAAACTGTTTTTT.

The rearrangement links TRBV30 to TRBJ2-2; TRBD1 is a possible D gene (6 bases). The V gene's germline CDR1 is GTSNPN and CDR2 SVGIG (reference sequence). CDR3 length equals 11 residues. The V and J ends lost 4 bases and 13 bases respectively, with 13 bases between them. The CDR3 sequence is CAWNPGARLFF. The CDR3 nucleotides are TGTGCCTGGAATCCAGGGGCGAGGCTGTTTTTT.